Each of the 4 T cell receptor beta chains below was sequenced from the same sample in a study of cytomegalovirus exposure and HLA in healthy donors. The repertoire was sequenced with immunoSEQ multiplex PCR; TCRdb's copy has only in-frame clones and lacks some. Counted here are about 68,000 clones, about 96% occurring once; the ten biggest clones make up roughly 2.3%. What was sequenced was PBMCs. The receptors shown here come from a young man in good health and CMV-seronegative.

The rearrangement uses TRBV15 and TRBJ2-1, with D possibly matching TRBD1 (6 bases). The length of the CDR3 is 16 residues. In germline, CDR1 is LNHNV, CDR2 YYDKDF (reference sequence). Trimming cost V 5 bases and J 0 bases, with 14 bases left between them. In nucleotides, the CDR3 is TGTGCCACCAGCGGTCAGGGGATCCCCTCCTACAATGAGCAGTTCTTC. It specifies CATSGQGIPSYNEQFF. The variable domain in full, completed from reference TRBV15 and TRBJ2-1, reads DAMVIQNPRYQVTQFGKPVTLSCSQTLNHNVMYWYQQKSSQAPKLLFHYYDKDFNNEADTPDNFQSRRPNTSFCFLDIRSPGLGDTAMYLCATSGQGIPSYNEQFFGPGTRLTVL.

This chain links TRBV19 with TRBJ2-5, with 7 bases fitting TRBD1. The end of the DNA is better explained by TRBJ2-7, so the J call may be wrong. The CDR3 is 14 amino acids. The germline gives CDR1 LNHDA, CDR2 SQIVND (reference sequence). CDR3 sequence: CASSITGASYEQYF. The CDR3 coding sequence is TGTGCCAGTAGTATTACAGGGGCCTCCTACGAGCAGTACTTC.

The chain employs TRBV29-1 and TRBJ2-5; D might be TRBD1 (5 bases). Germline lookup yields CDR1 SQVTM and CDR2 ANQGSEA. Trimming took 5 bases from V and 5 from J, leaving 12 bases between them. There are 12 residues in the CDR3. CDR3 region: CSVSQGEETQYF. The CDR3 DNA sequence: TGCAGCGTTAGCCAGGGCGAGGAGACCCAGTACTTC.

The CDR3, as DNA: TGTGCCACCGGGGGAGGGGGGAATGAAAAACTGTTTTTT. It is translated as CATGGGGNEKLFF. The rearrangement links TRBV25-1 to TRBJ1-4; perhaps TRBD1 as D (6 bases). Germline CDR1 and CDR2: MGHDK and SYGVNS. This CDR3 contains 13 residues. V was shortened by 10 bases and J by 5 bases, with 14 bases between the two germline ends.